These 26 T cell receptor beta chains were all obtained from the same sample, sequenced in a study of cytomegalovirus exposure and HLA in healthy donors. The PCR employed 60 Vbeta primers together with 13 Jbeta primers. The protocol was immunoSEQ multiplex PCR, while the TCRdb copy is restricted to in-frame clones and leaves out a portion. The sample contains approximately 190,000 clones, 80% of which appear only once. The specimen was PBMCs. The source is a man aged 35 to 55 in good health and CMV-seropositive.

This clone was counted a few times. This rearrangement joins TRBV5-1 to TRBJ2-3, with TRBD1 matching over 8 bases. CDR1 and CDR2 from the germline V gene are SGHRS and YFSETQ. V lost 6 bases and J lost 5; bases outside the gene matches: 14. The CDR3 extends over 16 amino acids. CDR3 sequence (DNA): TGCGCCAGCACTTCCGGGACAGGTTCGTTCGGAGATACGCAGTATTTT. Translating it yields CASTSGTGSFGDTQYF.

The chain is built from TRBV7-8 and TRBJ2-5, with D tentatively TRBD2 (7 bases). This CDR3 comprises 16 residues. Per germline, CDR1 SGHVS and CDR2 FQNEAQ. V was shortened by 4 bases and J by 7 bases, with 22 bases between the two germline ends. CDR3: CASSSPWRGPAGTQYF. The CDR3 DNA follows: TGTGCCAGCAGCTCTCCGTGGCGGGGGCCTGCTGGGACCCAGTACTTC.

The V call is TRBV7-9, the J call TRBJ2-7; 7 positions match TRBD1. The CDR3 loop spans 15 amino acids. V lost 2 bases and J lost 2; bases outside the gene matches: 6. Germline V gene lookup returns CDR1 SEHNR and CDR2 FQNEAQ (reference sequence). The DNA for the CDR3 is TGTGCCAGCAGCTTATCCGGGACAGCAGCCTACGAGCAGTACTTC. This codes for CASSLSGTAAYEQYF. The variable domain in full, with the rest retrieved from reference TRBV7-9 and TRBJ2-7, is DTGVSQNPRHKITKRGQNVTFRCDPISEHNRLYWYRQTLGQGPEFLTYFQNEAQLEKSRLLSDRFSAERPKGSFSTLEIQRTEQGDSAMYLCASSLSGTAAYEQYFGPGTRLTVT.

The chain recombines TRBV14 with TRBJ2-1, with a tentative D call TRBD2 (6 bases). The V gene lost 6 bases and the J gene lost 12 bases, with 12 bases spanning the gap. CDR3 size: 11 residues. Germline assignment: CDR1 SGHDN and CDR2 FVKESK. The CDR3: CASSPEGLQFF. The CDR3 nucleotides are TGTGCCAGCAGTCCGGAGGGGTTGCAGTTCTTC.

In the case of this clone: At one of its ends the junction is not consistent with the germline gene, which may arise from a read error. The J gene is TRBJ1-4, the V gene TRBV4-3, with D unresolved. Germline V gene sequence: CDR1 LGHNA, CDR2 YSLEER. CDR3 length: 14 residues. The CDR3 DNA is TGCGCCAGCAACCAAGACGTAGGGAGTGAAAAACTGTTTTTT. Encoded protein: CASNQDVGSEKLFF.

This clone has more than one count but fewer than ten. The rearrangement links TRBV7-3 to TRBJ2-5, with a weak D call TRBD2 (5 bases). The V end was cut by 5 bases, the J end by 5 bases, with 12 bases between. CDR1 and CDR2 (germline): SGHTA, FQGTGA. The CDR3 runs 13 residues. The CDR3 DNA reads as TGTGCCAGCAGCAGACGCGAGGGTGAGACCCAGTACTTC. Its protein product is CASSRREGETQYF.

As regards this clone: As the CDR3 is not closed by the conserved phenylalanine or tryptophan, this likely results from a read error. CDR3 nucleotides: TGTGCCAGCAGAGCAGGGACAAAGGGCTACACCTGC. Its translation: CASRAGTKGYTC. The chain carries TRBV7-9 and TRBJ1-2, with a weak D call TRBD1 (6 bases). This CDR3 region has 12 residues. Deletions cut 6 bases from V and 8 bases from J, with 13 bases between. CDR1 is SEHNR and CDR2 is FQNEAQ in the germline V gene (reference sequence).

This rearrangement joins TRBV18 to TRBJ1-4; D not resolved. This CDR3 region has 14 residues. V lost 3 bases to trimming and J lost 8 bases, with 13 bases between them. The germline V gene has CDR1 KGHSH and CDR2 LQKENI. The CDR3 coding sequence is TGTGCCAGCTCACCCCCCGGGAGGGTCGAAAAACTGTTTTTT. This translates into CASSPPGRVEKLFF. Full variable domain (outside the CDR3, taken from reference TRBV18 and TRBJ1-4): NAGVMQNPRHLVRRRGQEARLRCSPMKGHSHVYWYRQLPEEGLKFMVYLQKENIIDESGMPKERFSAEFPKEGPSILRIQQVVRGDSAAYFCASSPPGRVEKLFFGSGTQLSVL.

The V call is TRBV9, the J call TRBJ2-7, with D possibly TRBD2 on 6 matching bases. The CDR3 is made up of 13 amino acids. Deletions cut 3 bases from V and 6 bases from J, with 13 bases between. Germline CDR1 and CDR2: SGDLS and YYNGEE. The CDR3 protein is CASSGLGGTEQYF. In nucleotides, the CDR3 is TGTGCCAGCAGCGGCCTAGGAGGGACCGAGCAGTACTTC.

The rearrangement joins TRBV28 to TRBJ1-4, with D unresolved. The length of the CDR3 is 14 residues. V was clipped by 5 bases and J by 6 bases, with 13 bases between them. CDR1 MDHEN and CDR2 SYDVKM come from the germline V gene. The CDR3 is CASSLIKPYEKLFF. CDR3 sequence (DNA): TGTGCCAGCAGTCTAATTAAGCCCTATGAAAAACTGTTTTTT.

V gene TRBV6-1 combines with J gene TRBJ1-2; a possible D gene is TRBD1 (6 bases). The CDR3 consists of 14 residues. The V gene's germline CDR1 is MNHNS and CDR2 SASEGT. V lost 1 base to trimming and J lost 8 bases, with 14 bases between them. In DNA form, the CDR3 reads TGTGCCAGCAGTGAAGTTTCAGGGGCGGGCGGCTACACCTTC. Translation: CASSEVSGAGGYTF.

CDR3 DNA: TGTGCCAGCAGTCAAAGACAGCTTTGGGAGCAGTACTTC. Encoded protein: CASSQRQLWEQYF. The chain couples TRBV27 to TRBJ2-7; D is perhaps TRBD1 (5 bases). Germline values: CDR1 MNHEY, CDR2 SMNVEV (reference sequence). Trimming removed 5 bases from V and 7 bases from J, with 15 bases in between. The CDR3 has 13 amino acids.

The table lists this clone with a count of one. The chain uses TRBV6-1 and TRBJ2-2; D not certain. V gave up 6 bases and J gave up 6 bases, with 8 bases separating them. The CDR3 runs to 12 residues. In germline, CDR1 is MNHNS, CDR2 SASEGT. The chain's CDR3 is CASSYSAGELFF. Written as DNA, the CDR3 is TGTGCCAGCAGCTATTCCGCCGGGGAGCTGTTTTTT.

The J gene is TRBJ2-3, the V gene TRBV10-3, with TRBD1 matching 9 bases. Per the germline V gene, CDR1 is ENHRY and CDR2 is SYGVKD. After removal of 6 bases from V and 4 bases from J, the junction contained 8 bases not matched to a gene. The CDR3 extends over 15 amino acids. CDR3 sequence (DNA): TGTGCCATCAGCAGGACAGGGGATAGGGCAGATACGCAGTATTTT. Translating gives CAISRTGDRADTQYF.

The J gene is TRBJ1-4, the V gene TRBV4-1; unclear D gene. This CDR3 comprises 13 residues. Trimming left V 2 bases short and J 6 bases short, with 7 bases between. Germline V lookup: CDR1 MGHRA, CDR2 YSYEKL. Here the CDR3 reads CASSQRTDEKLFF. CDR3 nucleotides: TGCGCCAGCAGCCAAAGGACTGATGAAAAACTGTTTTTT.

CDR3 sequence reads: CASSEGRGKKFF. CDR3 DNA sequence: TGCGCCAGCAGTGAGGGTCGGGGGAAAAAGTTCTTC. The V call is TRBV10-1, the J call TRBJ2-1; TRBD2 might be the D (6 bases). With 2 bases removed from V and 14 bases from J, the gap between germline ends came to 13 bases. Germline V CDR1 and CDR2: WNHNN, SYGVQD (reference sequence). CDR3 size: 12 residues.

CDR3 protein: CASSRSGLAYEQYF. CDR3 in DNA: TGTGCCAGCAGTCGGTCGGGACTAGCCTACGAGCAGTACTTC. V gene TRBV6-1 combines with J gene TRBJ2-7, with 8 positions matching TRBD2. The trim removed 5 bases at V and 2 bases at J, leaving 5 bases unmatched. CDR1 and CDR2 (germline): MNHNS, SASEGT. This CDR3 comprises 14 residues.

This sequence joins TRBV2 and TRBJ1-5; D ambiguous. Germline assignment: CDR1 SNHLY and CDR2 FYNNEI. CDR3 length: 13 residues. The germline V and J ends were trimmed by 5 bases and 4 bases, with 9 bases remaining between them. The CDR3 sequence is CASSLRRNQPQHF. The CDR3 bases are TGTGCCAGCAGTCTCCGGAGAAATCAGCCCCAGCATTTT.

This chain links TRBV7-2 with TRBJ2-3; 9 bases fit TRBD2. CDR3 length equals 15 residues. J was trimmed by 1 base and V by 6 bases; bases with no gene match: 5. The germline V gene has CDR1 SGHTA and CDR2 FQGNSA. DNA for the CDR3: TGTGCCAGCAGGAGCGGGGGGTACGGCACAGATACGCAGTATTTT. Protein sequence: CASRSGGYGTDTQYF.

Written as DNA, the CDR3 is TGTGCCTGTCCTAAGGGGGGGCTGAACACTGAAGCTTTCTTT. This codes for CACPKGGLNTEAFF. The V and J genes are TRBV30 and TRBJ1-1, with a tentative D call TRBD1 (6 bases). Germline V gene data show CDR1 as GTSNPN and CDR2 as SVGIG (reference sequence). V lost 6 bases and J 0 bases, leaving 14 bases between the germline ends. This CDR3 comprises 14 residues.

The chain carries TRBV7-6 and TRBJ1-3; a weak D match, TRBD1 (5 bases). Deletions cut 1 base from V and 2 bases from J, with 18 bases between. Germline V gene sequence: CDR1 SGHVS, CDR2 FNYEAQ. This CDR3 contains 18 residues. Here the CDR3 DNA reads TGTGCCAGCAGCTTAGGTACGGCAGGGCACATAACTGGAAACACCATATATTTT. It is translated as CASSLGTAGHITGNTIYF.

This chain uses TRBV7-2 with TRBJ2-1, with TRBD1 matching 12 bases. Germline V CDR1 and CDR2: SGHTA, FQGNSA. The CDR3 has 15 amino acids. With V trimmed by 5 bases and J by 7 bases, 6 bases remained unmatched. In DNA, the CDR3 is TGTGCCAGCAGCGCCGGGACAGGGGGCAAGAATGAGCAGTTCTTC. Its protein is CASSAGTGGKNEQFF. The whole variable domain, remainder taken from reference TRBV7-2 and TRBJ2-1, is GAGVSQSPSNKVTEKGKDVELRCDPISGHTALYWYRQSLGQGLEFLIYFQGNSAPDKSGLPSDRFSAERTGGSVSTLTIQRTQQEDSAVYLCASSAGTGGKNEQFFGPGTRLTVL.

The chain uses TRBV5-5 and TRBJ1-6, with D possibly matching TRBD1 (6 bases). The V end was cut by 4 bases, the J end by 6 bases, with 8 bases between. CDR3 length: 13 residues. Germline CDR1 and CDR2: SGHKS and YYEKEE (reference sequence). In DNA form, the CDR3 reads TGTGCCAGCAGCCAGGGGTTTAATTCACCCCTCCACTTT. This sequence encodes CASSQGFNSPLHF.

This rearrangement joins TRBV7-9 to TRBJ2-2; maybe TRBD2 (6 bases). Germline values: CDR1 SEHNR, CDR2 FQNEAQ (reference sequence). V lost 8 bases, J lost 5 bases, and 9 bases lay in between. CDR3 length: 12 amino acids. The CDR3 reads CASLGGTGELFF. DNA of the CDR3: TGTGCCAGCTTGGGGGGAACCGGGGAGCTGTTTTTT. The full variable domain, with the rest looked up from reference TRBV7-9 and TRBJ2-2, is DTGVSQNPRHKITKRGQNVTFRCDPISEHNRLYWYRQTLGQGPEFLTYFQNEAQLEKSRLLSDRFSAERPKGSFSTLEIQRTEQGDSAMYLCASLGGTGELFFGEGSRLTVL.

Here the CDR3 reads CASEPTAGSYGYTF. CDR3 DNA: TGTGCCAGTGAACCTACTGCGGGTTCCTATGGCTACACCTTC. The J gene is TRBJ1-2, the V gene TRBV7-2; D ambiguous. Germline-derived CDR1 and CDR2 are SGHTA and FQGNSA. The CDR3 extends over 14 amino acids. Trimming took 9 bases from V and 4 from J, leaving 18 bases between them.

In its sample, this clone was seen once. The chain couples TRBV2 to TRBJ1-5; unclear D gene. Looked up from germline, CDR1 is SNHLY and CDR2 is FYNNEI. CDR3 size: 14 residues. Trimming stripped 3 bases from V and 0 bases from J, with 6 bases between. Here the CDR3 DNA reads TGTGCCAGCAGTGAGTTATATAGCAATCAGCCCCAGCATTTT. It encodes CASSELYSNQPQHF.